This T cell receptor beta chain appears in the sequencing data of a study of human T cells and chemical hapten exposure. TCRdb re-analysed the RACE reads in MiXCR, keeping a single row per CDR3 protein. The table includes nearly 80,000 distinct CDR3 sequences, approximately 10% detected once. Germline V gene data show CDR1 as KGHDR and CDR2 as SFDVKD. The CDR3 consists of 15 residues. V was pared by 6 bases and J by 3 bases, with 5 bases of the junction left unmatched. Sample time point: patch test 1, 2 weeks after DPC sensitization. This sample's treatment: therapeutic diphenylcyclopropenone sensitization with weekly scalp DPC.

The receptor was derived from a woman between 50 and 59 years old with alopecia areata. Some clones in this sample may be carry-over from other donors' samples. This chain joins TRBV24-1 and TRBJ2-2; 8 positions match TRBD2. This specimen was whole blood, taken in connection with sensitization to the hapten diphenylcyclopropenone (DPC). CDR3 sequence reads: CATSLTSEYTGELFF. CDR3 coding DNA: TGTGCCACCAGTCTGACTAGCGAGTACACCGGGGAGCTGTTTTTT.